Following are 28 T cell receptor beta chains from one sample sequenced in a study of technical replicates of blood from a few donors. Profiling relied on immunoSEQ multiplex PCR, and the TCRdb table lists in-frame clones only, not all of them. In the table there are about 13,000 clones, 80% to 90% of which are singletons. Sequencing used PBMCs. These receptors originate from a human donor in good health.

V gene TRBV30 combines with J gene TRBJ2-7, with D possibly being TRBD2 (5 bases). The CDR3 runs to 12 residues. With 0 bases removed from V and 7 bases from J, the gap between germline ends came to 10 bases. Germline V gene lookup returns CDR1 GTSNPN and CDR2 SVGIG (reference sequence). CDR3 nucleotide sequence: TGTGCCTGGAGTGTAGGTCCGGGAGAGCAGTACTTC. Residues: CAWSVGPGEQYF.

J is TRBJ2-5 and V is TRBV25-1; 7 bases are shared with TRBD2. Germline values: CDR1 MGHDK, CDR2 SYGVNS. The trim removed 7 bases at V and 1 base at J, leaving 3 bases unmatched. The CDR3 totals 13 residues. CDR3 loop: CASTSGTQETQYF. The CDR3 DNA sequence: TGTGCCAGCACTAGCGGAACCCAAGAGACCCAGTACTTC. Complete variable domain (other parts from reference TRBV25-1 and TRBJ2-5): EADIYQTPRYLVIGTGKKITLECSQTMGHDKMYWYQQDPGMELHLIHYSYGVNSTEKGDLSSESTVSRIRTEHFPLTLESARPSHTSQYLCASTSGTQETQYFGPGTRLLVL.

The chain is built from TRBV4-2 and TRBJ2-1; 11 nucleotides agree with TRBD2. The germline V gene has CDR1 LGHNA and CDR2 YNFKEQ. The CDR3 length is 18 residues. Trimming removed 6 bases from V and 4 bases from J; junction bases left unmatched: 14. The CDR3 DNA sequence: TGTGCCAGCAGAACAATAGCGGGAGGGCCGAACTTATACAATGAGCAGTTCTTC. Its protein product is CASRTIAGGPNLYNEQFF.

This clone was recorded once. The chain is built from TRBV6-1 and TRBJ2-3; D not certain. The CDR3 length is 13 residues. Trimming took 1 base from V and 8 from J, leaving 10 bases between them. The V gene's germline CDR1 is MNHNS and CDR2 SASEGT. The CDR3 DNA sequence: TGTGCCAGCAGTGAAGGAGCCGGCGGTACGCAGTATTTT. This gives the protein CASSEGAGGTQYF.

This chain uses TRBV7-3 with TRBJ1-2; possibly TRBD1 for D (5 bases). This CDR3 spans 13 amino acids. Trimming left V 3 bases short and J 8 bases short, with 13 bases between. CDR1 is SGHTA and CDR2 is FQGTGA in the germline V gene. CDR3 amino acids: CASSFSGLGGYTF. In DNA form, the CDR3 reads TGTGCCAGCAGCTTTTCAGGGTTGGGGGGCTACACCTTC.

CDR3 bases: TGTGCCAGCAGCCTCTACAGAGCGGATTCAGAGACCCAGTACTTC. Its protein product is CASSLYRADSETQYF. The genes are TRBV11-2 and TRBJ2-5; possible D gene TRBD2, 5 bases. Per the germline V gene, CDR1 is SGHAT and CDR2 is FQNNGV. The CDR3 covers 15 residues. V shed 5 bases and J shed 4 bases, with 17 bases lying between them.

The chain has TRBV5-1 and TRBJ1-3; D is unresolved. The CDR3 totals 15 residues. V lost 0 bases and J 0 bases, leaving 7 bases between the germline ends. The germline CDR1 and CDR2 sequences are SGHRS and YFSETQ. CDR3 bases: TGCGCCAGCAGCTTGGACGGGGTCTCTGGAAACACCATATATTTT. Its protein product is CASSLDGVSGNTIYF.

This chain joins TRBV27 and TRBJ2-3, with D maybe TRBD1 (6 bases). The CDR3 has 16 residues. CDR1 is MNHEY, CDR2 SMNVEV, per germline (reference sequence). Trimming removed 6 bases from V and 4 bases from J, with 20 bases in between. The CDR3 sequence is CASSPWEDPGADTQYF. CDR3 in DNA: TGTGCCAGCAGCCCCTGGGAAGACCCAGGGGCAGATACGCAGTATTTT.

This chain connects TRBV6-4 to TRBJ2-3, with 7 positions matching TRBD2. V shed 3 bases and J 3 bases; nucleotides not matched to a gene: 6. Germline V CDR1 and CDR2: MRHNA, SNTAGT. The CDR3 contains 15 residues. The CDR3 DNA reads TGTGCCAGCAGTGAATGGCTAGCGGTAACAGATACGCAGTATTTT. Protein product: CASSEWLAVTDTQYF.

The J gene is TRBJ2-2, the V gene TRBV12-2; the listed D gene, TRBD1, was not tested against the DNA. TRBV12-2 is classified as a pseudogene. This CDR3 comprises 16 residues. The CDR3 region has the DNA TGTGCAAGTCGCTTAGACGCAGGGGTGAACACCGGGGAGCTGTTTTTT. It translates to CASRLDAGVNTGELFF.

J is TRBJ1-5 and V is TRBV2, with TRBD1 as a possible D gene (6 bases). Trimming took off 1 base at V and 7 bases at J, with 14 bases between the two ends. The CDR3 runs to 15 residues. In germline, CDR1 is SNHLY, CDR2 FYNNEI. CDR3 sequence reads: CASSEGFTGPQPQHF. In nucleotides, the CDR3 is TGTGCCAGCAGTGAAGGCTTTACAGGGCCCCAGCCCCAGCATTTT.

This chain links TRBV28 with TRBJ2-2; TRBD2 might be the D (5 bases). The CDR3 extends over 15 amino acids. V lost 2 bases, J lost 6 bases, and 13 bases lay in between. The germline V gene encodes CDR1 MDHEN and CDR2 SYDVKM. The DNA of the CDR3 is TGTGCCAGCAGTTTAGATAGCGATTGGGCCGGGGAGCTGTTTTTT. It codes for CASSLDSDWAGELFF.

The chain is built from TRBV11-3 and TRBJ2-3; 12 bases match TRBD2. The CDR3 covers 18 residues. The germline gives CDR1 SGHNT, CDR2 YENEEA. With V trimmed by 5 bases and J by 3 bases, 12 bases remained unmatched. As DNA, the CDR3 is TGTGCCAGCAGCAAGCGACTAGCGGGAGCGTTAATTACAGATACGCAGTATTTT. Translation gives CASSKRLAGALITDTQYF.

The V gene is TRBV2, the J gene TRBJ2-1; D unresolved. The CDR3 spans 14 residues. Trimming removed 1 base at V and 3 bases at J, with 7 bases between. Germline lookup yields CDR1 SNHLY and CDR2 FYNNEI. DNA of the CDR3: TGTGCCAGCAGTGAAGGTGTAGACTACAATGAGCAGTTCTTC. Translating it yields CASSEGVDYNEQFF. Full variable domain (rest looked up from reference TRBV2 and TRBJ2-1): EPEVTQTPSHQVTQMGQEVILRCVPISNHLYFYWYRQILGQKVEFLVSFYNNEISEKSEIFDDQFSVERPDGSNFTLKIRSTKLEDSAMYFCASSEGVDYNEQFFGPGTRLTVL.

The CDR3 DNA reads as TGTGCCAGCTCAGGGGTCTACAATGAGCAGTTCTTC. Residues: CASSGVYNEQFF. The rearrangement links TRBV6-5 to TRBJ2-1, with TRBD1 as a possible D gene (6 bases). Trimming removed 8 bases at V and 3 bases at J, with 8 bases between. CDR1 is MNHEY, CDR2 SVGAGI, per germline. This CDR3 is built from 12 residues.

The chain uses TRBV30 and TRBJ2-5; D is possibly TRBD2 (5 bases). The ends were cut back, 1 base at V and 3 bases at J, with 9 bases in the middle. This CDR3 contains 13 residues. Germline V gives CDR1 GTSNPN, CDR2 SVGIG (reference sequence). CDR3 amino acids: CAWSGAGEETQYF. The DNA of the CDR3 is TGTGCCTGGAGTGGTGCGGGCGAAGAGACCCAGTACTTC.

The CDR3 protein is CASSPALGLEETQYF. For the CDR3, the DNA is TGTGCCAGCAGTCCCGCCCTGGGACTGGAAGAGACCCAGTACTTC. The chain couples TRBV2 to TRBJ2-5; tentative D call: TRBD2 (6 bases). The CDR3 totals 15 residues. V was cut by 5 bases and J by 3 bases, with 16 bases left in between. Per germline, CDR1 SNHLY and CDR2 FYNNEI.

This clone has only one observation. The chain carries TRBV4-2 and TRBJ2-1; TRBD2 aligns across 9 bases. Trimming at V came to 1 base and at J to 4 bases, leaving 2 bases not matched to a gene. The CDR3 totals 15 residues. The V gene's germline CDR1 is LGHNA and CDR2 YNFKEQ. The CDR3 protein is CASSQGLAVYNEQFF. The CDR3 bases are TGTGCCAGCAGCCAAGGACTAGCGGTATACAATGAGCAGTTCTTC.

The gene calls are TRBV4-2 and TRBJ2-7; 9 positions agree with TRBD2. The CDR3 loop spans 16 amino acids. Germline CDR1 reads LGHNA; CDR2 reads YNFKEQ. J gave up 4 bases and V 4 bases, and 11 bases lay outside the gene matches. Here the CDR3 DNA reads TGTGCCAGCAGCCCAGAGGTAGCGGGAGTGGGATACGAGCAGTACTTC. It encodes CASSPEVAGVGYEQYF.

The chain has TRBV5-1 and TRBJ2-1; D may be TRBD1 (6 bases). Germline V gene lookup returns CDR1 SGHRS and CDR2 YFSETQ. This CDR3 comprises 15 residues. V lost 5 bases to trimming and J lost 3 bases, with 15 bases between them. The CDR3 nucleotides read TGCGCCAGCAGTAGTGGACAGTCTAACTACAATGAGCAGTTCTTC. Protein sequence: CASSSGQSNYNEQFF.

The V call is TRBV6-5, the J call TRBJ1-5; 7 bases fit TRBD1. The CDR3 covers 15 residues. Looked up from germline, CDR1 is MNHEY and CDR2 is SVGAGI. The V segment lost 2 bases and the J segment 4 bases; nucleotides outside the gene matches: 5. The CDR3 spells CASSYGGGMNQPQHF. The CDR3 bases are TGTGCCAGCAGTTACGGAGGGGGCATGAATCAGCCCCAGCATTTT.

This chain links TRBV25-1 with TRBJ2-2; TRBD1 agrees at 10 bases. Germline CDR1 and CDR2: MGHDK and SYGVNS. V lost 4 bases to trimming and J lost 4 bases; unmatched junction nucleotides: 6. This CDR3 spans 16 amino acids. The CDR3 sequence is CASSVSGTGVTGELFF. DNA of the CDR3: TGTGCCAGCAGTGTATCCGGGACAGGGGTCACCGGGGAGCTGTTTTTT. Supplemented by reference TRBV25-1 and TRBJ2-2, the full variable domain reads EADIYQTPRYLVIGTGKKITLECSQTMGHDKMYWYQQDPGMELHLIHYSYGVNSTEKGDLSSESTVSRIRTEHFPLTLESARPSHTSQYLCASSVSGTGVTGELFFGEGSRLTVL.

This chain uses TRBV6-5 with TRBJ2-7; possibly TRBD1 for D (6 bases). CDR1 and CDR2 from the germline V gene are MNHEY and SVGAGI. V lost 6 bases to trimming and J lost 0 bases, with 15 bases between them. The CDR3 consists of 15 residues. CDR3 residues: CASRRRTDLSYEQYF. CDR3 nucleotide sequence: TGTGCCAGCAGGCGCCGGACAGACCTCTCCTACGAGCAGTACTTC.

The genes are TRBV7-9 and TRBJ1-4; 7 bases are a match to TRBD1. The V gene end was trimmed by 5 bases and the J gene end by 4 bases; junction bases not matched to a gene: 7. The germline CDR1 and CDR2 sequences are SEHNR and FQNEAQ (reference sequence). The CDR3 runs to 15 residues. The CDR3 region has the DNA TGTGCCAGCAGCAAACAGGGGCGCGGTAATGAAAAACTGTTTTTT. This translates into CASSKQGRGNEKLFF.

This chain joins TRBV6-5 and TRBJ2-7, with 7 positions matching TRBD1. Unmatched junction bases numbered 1, after V lost 2 bases and J lost 3 bases. The CDR3 runs 13 residues. The germline V gene has CDR1 MNHEY and CDR2 SVGAGI. The DNA for the CDR3 is TGTGCCAGCAGTTACACAGGGGTCTACGAGCAGTACTTC. Amino acid sequence: CASSYTGVYEQYF.

V gene TRBV29-1 combines with J gene TRBJ2-2; 12 bases map to TRBD2. The V gene end was trimmed by 6 bases and the J gene end by 5 bases; junction bases not matched to a gene: 10. This CDR3 contains 16 residues. Germline V gives CDR1 SQVTM, CDR2 ANQGSEA. CDR3 protein: CSVRGGLAGGTGELFF. The DNA for the CDR3 is TGCAGCGTCCGGGGCGGGCTAGCGGGAGGGACCGGGGAGCTGTTTTTT.

The gene calls are TRBV27 and TRBJ2-7, with TRBD1 as a possible D gene (6 bases). Deletions cut 5 bases from V and 2 bases from J, with 13 bases between. The V gene's germline CDR1 is MNHEY and CDR2 SMNVEV (reference sequence). The CDR3 has 14 amino acids. This CDR3 reads CASSDQGHPYEQYF. In DNA form, the CDR3 reads TGTGCCAGCAGTGACCAGGGACATCCCTACGAGCAGTACTTC.

The CDR3 loop is CASSEMGLGQGWTEAFF. CDR3 nucleotides: TGTGCCAGCAGTGAAATGGGACTGGGACAGGGGTGGACTGAAGCTTTCTTT. The chain combines TRBV2 with TRBJ1-1, with 10 positions matching TRBD1. The CDR3 sequence is 17 residues long. The ends lost 2 bases at V and 5 bases at J; junction bases unmatched: 11. Germline CDR1 reads SNHLY; CDR2 reads FYNNEI.